Each of the 7 T cell receptor beta chains below was sequenced from the same sample in a study of identifying expanded T cells in peripheral blood (dated by TCRdb to about 2019). Library construction relied on the immunoSEQ multiplex PCR assay. This immuneACCESS table, as held by TCRdb, lists in-frame sequences with V and J called but not all clones. Of the missing ones, under half trace to an unresolved V gene in checked studies; the others have no known cause. The sample data list around 100,000 clones, and around nine tenths of these were observed just once. The ten largest clones add up to 17% of the sample. Material for sequencing was blood. These receptor sequences come from a person aged 18 to 70 in good health.

About this clone itself: The junction and the germline gene differ at one end; a read error may be behind it. The chain is built from TRBV7-9 and TRBJ1-6, with D possibly being TRBD1 (5 bases). CDR3 length equals 17 residues. Germline values: CDR1 SEHNR, CDR2 FQNEAQ (reference sequence). CDR3: CASSPRGRPNYNSPLHF. CDR3 in DNA: TGCGCCAGCAGCCCCCGGGGGAGGCCAAACTATAATTCACCCCTCCACTTT.

The CDR3 DNA sequence: TGTGCCAGTAGCGGTCAAACTCCAACTAATGAAAAACTGTTTTTT. Its protein product is CASSGQTPTNEKLFF. The rearrangement links TRBV19 to TRBJ1-4; D is unclear. The CDR3 has 15 residues. With 6 bases removed from V and 0 bases from J, the gap between germline ends came to 11 bases. Germline V CDR1 and CDR2: LNHDA, SQIVND (reference sequence).

The V call is TRBV10-1, the J call TRBJ1-1; D gene unclear. CDR3 size: 13 residues. Trimming left V 6 bases short and J 0 bases short, with 8 bases between. CDR1 WNHNN and CDR2 SYGVQD come from the germline V gene (reference sequence). CDR3 sequence reads: CASRSTLNTEAFF. The CDR3 DNA reads TGCGCCAGCAGATCCACCCTGAACACTGAAGCTTTCTTT.

The rearrangement links TRBV7-8 to TRBJ2-2; TRBD1 might be the D (8 bases). Trimming removed 0 bases at V and 6 bases at J, with 14 bases between. CDR1 and CDR2 (germline): SGHVS, FQNEAQ. The CDR3 has 16 amino acids. The chain's CDR3 is CASSLARTGRAGELFF. The CDR3 bases are TGTGCCAGCAGCTTAGCCCGGACAGGGAGGGCCGGGGAGCTGTTTTTT.

The chain joins TRBV7-9 to TRBJ2-3; D remains ambiguous. Trimming left V 2 bases short and J 6 bases short, with 6 bases between. Germline loops: CDR1 SEHNR, CDR2 FQNEAQ (reference sequence). The CDR3 is 12 amino acids. In nucleotides, the CDR3 is TGTGCCAGCAGCTTATTGGGTGATACGCAGTATTTT. This codes for CASSLLGDTQYF.

The chain recombines TRBV10-3 with TRBJ1-1; D unclear. The CDR3 contains 11 residues. Germline CDR1 and CDR2: ENHRY and SYGVKD. V lost 2 bases and J lost 7, with 5 bases in between. In nucleotides, the CDR3 is TGTGCCATCAGTGAGCTGAGTGAAGCTTTCTTT. This translates into CAISELSEAFF.

The chain has TRBV7-2 and TRBJ1-4; D gene ambiguous. The CDR3 loop spans 15 amino acids. Trimming took 5 bases from V and 3 from J, leaving 13 bases between them. CDR1 SGHTA and CDR2 FQGNSA come from the germline V gene. The CDR3 coding sequence is TGTGCCAGCAGCCCCCAACAGAGCCCTAATGAAAAACTGTTTTTT. Translated: CASSPQQSPNEKLFF.